The 22 T cell receptor beta chains presented below share a single source sample, sequenced in a study of molecular identifiers for immune sequencing clone quantification. TCRdb reanalysed the PCR reads using MiXCR and keeps one entry per CDR3 protein. The table shows approximately 320,000 distinct CDR3 sequences, with 24% occurring only once. The sequencing sample was made of naive CD8+ T cells from blood, with Jurkat cell RNA spiked in. The subset denotes: FACS-sorted CD8+CD4-CCR7+CD45RA+ naive T cells. The receptors originated from a human donor in good health. Some libraries in this study had Jurkat cell RNA spiked in.

For this clonotype: A read error may explain this, as a much larger clone is one base away. The V gene is TRBV7-8, the J gene TRBJ1-1; D unclear. The ends were cut back, 5 bases at V and 10 bases at J, with 14 bases in the middle. CDR1 is SGHVS, CDR2 FQNEAQ, per germline. CDR3 size: 12 residues. The CDR3 DNA sequence: TGTGCCAGCAGCCCCGGAACTTATGGAGCTTTCTTT. It specifies CASSPGTYGAFF. Using reference TRBV7-8 and TRBJ1-1 for the parts outside the CDR3, the full variable domain is GAGVSQSPRYKVAKRGQDVALRCDPISGHVSLFWYQQALGQGPEFLTYFQNEAQLDKSGLPSDRFFAERPEGSVSTLKIQRTQQEDSAVYLCASSPGTYGAFFGQGTRLTVV.

On this clonotype itself: A read error may be the cause here, since a much bigger clone is one base away. This rearrangement joins TRBV11-3 to TRBJ2-1; D may match TRBD1 or TRBD2 (5 bases each). This CDR3 spans 14 amino acids. The germline gives CDR1 SGHNT, CDR2 YENEEA. DNA of the CDR3: TGTGCCAGCAGCCCAGGGAGAAGCTACAATGGGCAGTTCTTC. Residues: CASSPGRSYNGQFF.

This clonotype has a count of ten or more. This chain connects TRBV6-2 or TRBV6-3 to TRBJ2-7; no clear D. V was trimmed by 2 bases and J by 6 bases, leaving 5 bases between them. The CDR3 is 11 residues long. The germline V gene has CDR1 MNHEY and CDR2 SVGEGT. Here the CDR3 DNA reads TGTGCCAGCAGTTACGTGAGCGAGCAGTACTTC. It codes for CASSYVSEQYF.

This clonotype was detected ten times or more. The gene calls are TRBV4-1 and TRBJ2-7; TRBD1 agrees at 7 bases. This CDR3 has 14 amino acids. The V and J ends lost 2 bases and 3 bases, in that order; junction bases with no gene match: 4. Germline V gene lookup returns CDR1 MGHRA and CDR2 YSYEKL. Here the CDR3 DNA reads TGCGCCAGCAGCCAAACGACAGGGTACTACGAGCAGTACTTC. Translating it yields CASSQTTGYYEQYF.

The table lists this clonotype with many counts. The chain joins TRBV7-2 to TRBJ2-3; no clear D. Between the trimmed V and J ends, which lost 4 bases and 2 bases, there was a span of 7 bases. Germline CDR1 SGHTA, CDR2 FQGNSA. The CDR3 has 13 amino acids. The CDR3 DNA follows: TGTGCCAGCAGCTCGATACTCACAGATACGCAGTATTTT. Protein: CASSSILTDTQYF.

This clonotype has at least ten counts. CDR3: CASSFSLEAFF. The DNA of the CDR3 is TGTGCCAGCAGTTTCTCCCTTGAAGCTTTCTTT. This rearrangement joins TRBV12-3 or TRBV12-4 to TRBJ1-1; D uncertain. CDR3 length: 11 amino acids. V shed 3 bases and J shed 7 bases, with 6 bases lying between them.

Comment on this clonotype: The CDR3 carries no conserved terminal phenylalanine or tryptophan, so it likely arises from a read error. The chain joins TRBV27 to TRBJ2-7; D possibly corresponds to TRBD2 (5 bases). CDR3 length: 14 amino acids. Trimming left V 3 bases short and J 3 bases short, with 12 bases between. Germline V gives CDR1 MNHEY, CDR2 SMNVEV (reference sequence). CDR3 amino acids: CASSFAGRFYEQYC. The CDR3 DNA reads as TGTGCCAGCAGTTTTGCGGGCAGGTTCTACGAGCAGTACTGC.

This clonotype was found a few times. The gene calls are TRBV6-2 or TRBV6-3 and TRBJ2-1; no clear D gene. V was clipped by 6 bases and J by 0 bases, with 12 bases between them. Germline CDR1 and CDR2: MNHEY and SVGEGT. The CDR3 runs 15 residues. The CDR3 spells CASRRLDRSYNEQFF. The DNA of the CDR3 is TGTGCCAGCAGAAGACTCGACCGCTCCTACAATGAGCAGTTCTTC.

The chain carries TRBV19 and TRBJ2-5; D not certain. CDR3 length equals 17 residues. Germline CDR1 reads LNHDA; CDR2 reads SQIVND (reference sequence). Trimming took off 0 bases at V and 5 bases at J, with 19 bases between the two ends. The CDR3 protein is CASSIDVGTRGEETQYF. The CDR3 DNA reads as TGTGCCAGTAGTATAGACGTAGGCACAAGAGGAGAGGAGACCCAGTACTTC.

Details on this clonotype: The junction shows a germline mismatch at one end, possibly a read error. The CDR3 DNA reads as TGTGCCTGCAGTCCTGGGACAGGGTATCTTTTGAGGCAAGAGACCCAGTACTTC. Its translation: CACSPGTGYLLRQETQYF. The V and J genes are TRBV27 and TRBJ2-5; TRBD1 agrees at 9 bases. CDR3 size: 18 residues. Germline V gene lookup returns CDR1 MNHEY and CDR2 SMNVEV (reference sequence).

In its sample, this clonotype was seen many times. This chain connects TRBV2 to TRBJ1-2; the match to TRBD1 covers 7 bases. Germline trimming cut 5 bases from V and 2 bases from J; bases unmatched to any gene: 5. In germline, CDR1 is SNHLY, CDR2 FYNNEI. The CDR3 totals 14 residues. In DNA form, the CDR3 reads TGTGCCAGCAGTCGGGACAGCGAGAACTATGGCTACACCTTC. Protein sequence: CASSRDSENYGYTF.

Remarks on this clonotype: A much larger clone differs by one base, so this may be a read error. This chain uses TRBV15 with TRBJ2-7; D remains unclear. This CDR3 region has 16 residues. The germline V gene encodes CDR1 LNHNV and CDR2 YYDKDF (reference sequence). CDR3 loop: CATSRDSYMSSYEQNF. As DNA, the CDR3 is TGTGCCACCAGCAGAGATTCGTACATGAGCTCCTACGAGCAGAACTTC.

This clonotype was detected many times. The junction shows a germline mismatch at one end, possibly a read error. The chain links TRBV13 to TRBJ2-7; possible D gene TRBD2, 6 bases. Germline-derived CDR1 and CDR2 are PRHDT and FYEKMQ (reference sequence). CDR3 length equals 15 residues. CDR3 in amino acids: CASSSGAGGPYEQWF. CDR3 sequence (DNA): TGTGCCAGCAGCTCCGGTGCCGGGGGTCCTTACGAGCAGTGGTTC. Complete variable domain (other parts from reference TRBV13 and TRBJ2-7): AAGVIQSPRHLIKEKRETATLKCYPIPRHDTVYWYQQGPGQDPQFLISFYEKMQSDKGSIPDRFSAQQFSDYHSELNMSSLELGDSALYFCASSSGAGGPYEQWFGPGTRLTVT.

The sample holds one count of this clonotype. This chain connects TRBV9 to TRBJ1-1, with D possibly TRBD1 on 5 matching bases. Between the trimmed V and J ends, which lost 0 bases and 4 bases, there was a span of 13 bases. The germline CDR1 and CDR2 sequences are SGDLS and YYNGEE. The CDR3 runs to 15 residues. CDR3 nucleotides: TGTGCCAGCAGCGTAGTTCGACAGTTGAGCACTGAAGCTTTCTTT. Protein sequence: CASSVVRQLSTEAFF.

A few counts support this clonotype. The chain is built from TRBV4-1 and TRBJ2-7; no firm D call. The CDR3 covers 16 residues. The germline CDR1 and CDR2 sequences are MGHRA and YSYEKL. V lost 4 bases and J lost 4, with 20 bases in between. The CDR3 nucleotides are TGCGCCAGCAGCCCCTCCCCTGTAGAGTTGTGGTACGAGCAGTACTTC. This sequence encodes CASSPSPVELWYEQYF.

CDR3 coding DNA: TGTGCCAGCAGCTTATATAGTCAGGAGCAGTTCTTC. Amino acids: CASSLYSQEQFF. V and J are TRBV11-2 and TRBJ2-1; D gene unclear. The V end lost 2 bases, the J end lost 10 bases, and 9 bases lay between the germline ends. The CDR3 is made up of 12 amino acids. Germline assignment: CDR1 SGHAT and CDR2 FQNNGV.

There are a few counts of this clonotype. This rearrangement joins TRBV27 to TRBJ1-5, with no clear D. Trimming removed 3 bases from V and 5 bases from J, with 8 bases in between. Germline values: CDR1 MNHEY, CDR2 SMNVEV (reference sequence). This CDR3 has 13 residues. The chain's CDR3 is CASSFSSDQPQHF. The CDR3 nucleotides read TGTGCCAGCAGTTTTTCCTCAGATCAGCCCCAGCATTTT.

Comments on this clonotype: A read error may explain this, as a much larger clone is one base away. The chain carries TRBV6-2 or TRBV6-3 and TRBJ2-1; TRBD2 agrees at 10 bases. The CDR3 runs 16 residues. Per the germline V gene, CDR1 is MNHEY and CDR2 is SVGEGT. V lost 6 bases, J lost 1 base, and 6 bases stayed unmatched. The CDR3: CASRKRGGLSYNEQFF. CDR3 coding DNA: TGTGCCAGCAGGAAGCGGGGGGGCTTGTCCTACAATGAGCAGTTCTTC.

Points on this clonotype: A single base separates this from a much larger clone, so it may be a read error. The chain couples TRBV4-3 to TRBJ2-1; 7 positions agree with TRBD2. This CDR3 is built from 16 residues. Germline V lookup: CDR1 LGHNA, CDR2 YSLEER. The CDR3 protein is CASSQDFAGVYDEQFF. The DNA of the CDR3 is TGCGCCAGCAGCCAAGATTTCGCGGGGGTCTACGATGAGCAGTTCTTC.

This clonotype was detected a few times. The CDR3 loop is CASSGQRQPQHF. The CDR3 DNA is TGTGCCAGCAGCGGACAGAGGCAGCCCCAGCATTTT. The chain has TRBV6-4 and TRBJ1-5; tentative D call: TRBD1 (6 bases). The CDR3 totals 12 residues. Trimming left V 6 bases short and J 7 bases short, with 10 bases between. The germline V gene encodes CDR1 MRHNA and CDR2 SNTAGT.

This clonotype turned up a few times. Germline is not matched at one junction end, which may reflect a read error. The rearrangement links TRBV24-1 to TRBJ2-3; perhaps TRBD2 as D (5 bases). This CDR3 region has 15 residues. Germline CDR1 reads KGHDR; CDR2 reads SFDVKD. As DNA, the CDR3 is TGTGCCACCAGTGCTTTGCCGGGAACCACAGATACGCAGTATTTT. As protein: CATSALPGTTDTQYF.

This clonotype occurred a few times. The chain carries TRBV6-2 or TRBV6-3 and TRBJ2-7; TRBD1 matches at 8 bases. The CDR3 is 12 amino acids. Germline V CDR1 and CDR2: MNHEY, SVGEGT. Losses at the gene ends were 5 bases for V and 9 bases for J; bases not matched to a gene: 6. The chain's CDR3 is CASSNNDRGQYF. Written as DNA, the CDR3 is TGTGCCAGCAGTAATAACGACAGGGGGCAGTACTTC.